The next 3 T cell receptor beta chains were all read from a single sample in a study of T cells in women clearing cervical HPV infection. Generated by immunoSEQ multiplex PCR, the TCRdb table keeps only in-frame clones and is missing some. This sample lists some 21,000 clones; its ten largest clones have around 24%. The sample was blood buffy coat. The receptors originated from a woman between 18 and 75 years old with a cervical HPV16 infection that either progressed to CIN3+ or cleared (not recorded which).

The CDR3 sequence: CASSYISGPSYEQYF. Partial CDR3 DNA: TGTGCCAGCAGCTATATTAGCGGGCCCTCCTACGAG. The chain carries TRBV7-9 and TRBJ2-7; 7 bases align to TRBD2. The sequence runs out 3 residues before the end of the CDR3; the remainder is reconstructed from the germline J gene. Germline V gives CDR1 SEHNR, CDR2 FQNEAQ (reference sequence). J lost 0 bases, V lost 4 bases, and 6 bases had no gene match. This CDR3 comprises 15 residues.

A note on this clone: The read halts 3 residues ahead of the CDR3 end, with the missing end drawn from the germline J gene. The rearrangement links TRBV11-1 to TRBJ2-1; 13 bases align to TRBD2. V lost 3 bases, J lost 8 bases, and 4 bases stayed unmatched. Per the germline V gene, CDR1 is SGHAT and CDR2 is FQDESV (reference sequence). There are 15 residues in the CDR3. CDR3 in amino acids: CASSLRLAGGDEQFF. The CDR3 bases that were read are TGTGCCAGCAGCTTGCGACTAGCGGGAGGAGATGAG.

Notes on this clone: Read sequence stops 3 residues before the CDR3 end, and the germline J gene provides the missing end. V gene TRBV20-1 combines with J gene TRBJ1-5; TRBD1 is a possible D gene (5 bases). The CDR3 sequence is 14 residues long. Per the germline V gene, CDR1 is DFQATT and CDR2 is SNEGSKA (reference sequence). Trimming took off 3 bases at V and 0 bases at J, with 9 bases between the two ends. This CDR3 reads CSASRGYSNQPQHF. The CDR3 DNA, read in part, is TGCAGTGCTAGTAGGGGTTATAGCAATCAGCCC.